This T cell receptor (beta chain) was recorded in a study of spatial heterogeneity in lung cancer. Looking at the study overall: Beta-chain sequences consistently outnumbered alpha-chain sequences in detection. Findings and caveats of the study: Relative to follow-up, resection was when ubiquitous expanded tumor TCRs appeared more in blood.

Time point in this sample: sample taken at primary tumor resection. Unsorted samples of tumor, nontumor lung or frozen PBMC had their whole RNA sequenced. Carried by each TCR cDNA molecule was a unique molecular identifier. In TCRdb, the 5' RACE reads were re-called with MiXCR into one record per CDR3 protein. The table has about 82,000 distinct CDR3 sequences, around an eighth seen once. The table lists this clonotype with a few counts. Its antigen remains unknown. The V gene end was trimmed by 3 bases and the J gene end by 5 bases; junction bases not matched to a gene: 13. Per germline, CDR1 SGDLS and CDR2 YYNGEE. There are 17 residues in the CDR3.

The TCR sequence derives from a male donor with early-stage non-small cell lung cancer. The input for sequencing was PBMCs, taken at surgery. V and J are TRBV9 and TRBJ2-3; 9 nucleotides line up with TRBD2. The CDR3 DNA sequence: TGTGCCAGCAGCGCAGCCCCCAGAGGAGCGGGGGGAGATACGCAGTATTTT. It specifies CASSAAPRGAGGDTQYF. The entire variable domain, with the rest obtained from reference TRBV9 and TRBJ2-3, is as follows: DSGVTQTPKHLITATGQRVTLRCSPRSGDLSVYWYQQSLDQGLQFLIQYYNGEERAKGNILERFSAQQFPDLHSELNLSSLELGDSALYFCASSAAPRGAGGDTQYFGPGTRLTVL.